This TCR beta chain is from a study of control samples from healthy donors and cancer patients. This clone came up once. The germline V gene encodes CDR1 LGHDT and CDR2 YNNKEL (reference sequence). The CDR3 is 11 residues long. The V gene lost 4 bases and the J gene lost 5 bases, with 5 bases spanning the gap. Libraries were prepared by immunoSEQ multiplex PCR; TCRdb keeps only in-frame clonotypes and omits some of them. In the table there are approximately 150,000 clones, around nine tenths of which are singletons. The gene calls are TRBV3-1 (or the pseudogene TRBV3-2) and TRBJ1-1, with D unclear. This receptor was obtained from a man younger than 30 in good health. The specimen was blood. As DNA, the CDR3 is TGTGCCAGCAGCCGTGCGACTGAAGCTTTCTTT. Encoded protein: CASSRATEAFF.